These 23 T cell receptor beta chains share one sample of origin, sequenced in a study of glioma-infiltrating T cells. The iRepertoire nested amplicon-rescue multiplex PCR amplified TCR alpha and beta CDR3s from RNA. TCRdb processed the multiplex PCR reads anew with MiXCR; each CDR3 protein has one entry. The sample carries 300,000 to 450,000 distinct CDR3 sequences, 41% recorded once. Source material: glioma tissue, nonneoplastic brain tissue, or PBMCs (not recorded which). The source is a human donor with low-grade glioma or glioblastoma, undergoing nonglioma brain surgery, or in good health (not recorded which).

With respect to this clonotype: One base away lies a much larger clone, so this may be a sequencing read error. The rearrangement links TRBV6-5 to TRBJ1-1; D possibly corresponds to TRBD1 (5 bases). V lost 2 bases and J lost 1, with 14 bases in between. CDR1 and CDR2 (germline): MNHEY, SVGAGI. The CDR3 totals 16 residues. CDR3 coding DNA: TGTGCCAGCAGTTACCCCGGTCGGGGGGGGAACACTGAAGCTTTCTTT. Residues: CASSYPGRGGNTEAFF.

This clonotype was found many times. This chain links TRBV28 with TRBJ2-2; possible D gene TRBD1, 6 bases. The CDR3 sequence is 18 residues long. Germline-derived CDR1 and CDR2 are MDHEN and SYDVKM. Trimming removed 4 bases from V and 6 bases from J, with 24 bases in between. CDR3 nucleotides: TGTGCCAGCAGTTCCGGACAGTTTGGGACCGGTAGTGCCGGGGAGCTGTTTTTT. This codes for CASSSGQFGTGSAGELFF.

A few counts support this clonotype. The rearrangement uses TRBV28 and TRBJ2-7, with unresolved D. Trimming took 0 bases from V and 3 from J, leaving 3 bases between them. The CDR3 extends over 12 amino acids. CDR1 and CDR2 from the germline V gene are MDHEN and SYDVKM. The CDR3 DNA follows: TGTGCCAGCAGTTTATGGATCTACGAGCAGTACTTC. Protein sequence: CASSLWIYEQYF. The entire variable domain, with the rest obtained from reference TRBV28 and TRBJ2-7, is as follows: DVKVTQSSRYLVKRTGEKVFLECVQDMDHENMFWYRQDPGLGLRLIYFSYDVKMKEKGDIPEGYSVSREKKERFSLILESASTNQTSMYLCASSLWIYEQYFGPGTRLTVT.

Of note for this clonotype: A read error may account for a junction end that differs from germline. The genes are TRBV11-1 and TRBJ2-7, with a tentative D call TRBD1 (6 bases). CDR3 length equals 14 residues. Germline loops: CDR1 SGHAT, CDR2 FQDESV (reference sequence). The DNA for the CDR3 is TGCGCCAGCAGCCAGGGACATAGCTCCTACGAGCAGTACTTC. Its translation is CASSQGHSSYEQYF.

The gene calls are TRBV24-1 and TRBJ1-1, with TRBD1 matching 8 bases. The CDR3 has 14 residues. J was trimmed by 12 bases and V by 2 bases; bases with no gene match: 10. Germline V gene data show CDR1 as KGHDR and CDR2 as SFDVKD. The CDR3 region is CATSDSHDRGKTFF. CDR3 bases: TGTGCCACCAGTGATTCCCATGACAGGGGAAAGACTTTCTTT.

Note on this clonotype: Just one base apart from a much larger clone, this may be a read error. This rearrangement joins TRBV6-5 to TRBJ1-1; perhaps TRBD1 as D (5 bases). In germline, CDR1 is MNHEY, CDR2 SVGAGI. CDR3 length: 15 amino acids. CDR3 protein: CASSYRQSMNTESFF. The CDR3 region has the DNA TGTGCCAGCAGTTACAGACAGAGCATGAACACTGAATCTTTCTTT.

This clonotype came up once. Since no conserved phenylalanine or tryptophan closes the CDR3, a read error is the likely cause. V usage is TRBV2 and J usage is TRBJ2-7, with D unclear. Germline loops: CDR1 SNHLY, CDR2 FYNNEI. The V end lost 5 bases, the J end lost 0 bases, and 11 bases lay between the germline ends. This CDR3 contains 14 residues. As DNA, the CDR3 is TGTGCCAGCAGTAGGGCAGTCAGCTCCTACGAGCAGTACTAC. Translating it yields CASSRAVSSYEQYY.

This clonotype occurred many times. Written as DNA, the CDR3 is TGTGCCAGCAGGTCCATCCTTGTGGGGCTTAAAGATACGCAGTATTTT. It is translated as CASRSILVGLKDTQYF. V usage is TRBV27 and J usage is TRBJ2-3, with D possibly being TRBD1 (5 bases). Trimming stripped 6 bases from V and 5 bases from J, with 21 bases between. Germline CDR1 reads MNHEY; CDR2 reads SMNVEV (reference sequence). The CDR3 spans 16 residues.

V is TRBV2 and J is TRBJ2-5; 7 positions agree with TRBD2. V shed 9 bases and J 0 bases; nucleotides not matched to a gene: 7. Germline lookup yields CDR1 SNHLY and CDR2 FYNNEI. The CDR3 covers 14 residues. The CDR3 nucleotides are TGTGCCAGGGGGGGGACCACGTACCAAGAGACCCAGTACTTC. It encodes CARGGTTYQETQYF.

This clonotype was counted many times. The V call is TRBV20-1, the J call TRBJ2-7; 9 bases map to TRBD2. CDR3 length equals 13 residues. Germline V gene lookup returns CDR1 DFQATT and CDR2 SNEGSKA (reference sequence). V lost 2 bases and J lost 7; bases outside the gene matches: 6. CDR3 sequence reads: CSARFAGGREQYF. CDR3 sequence (DNA): TGCAGTGCTAGATTCGCGGGAGGGCGTGAGCAGTACTTC.

The chain has TRBV20-1 and TRBJ2-7; 8 bases fit TRBD2. CDR1 is DFQATT, CDR2 SNEGSKA, per germline (reference sequence). CDR3 length equals 16 residues. V lost 3 bases, J lost 6 bases, and 16 bases stayed unmatched. CDR3 region: CSARVLSAGAFCEQYF. The CDR3 DNA follows: TGCAGTGCTAGGGTACTATCAGCGGGAGCGTTCTGCGAGCAGTACTTC.

As to this clonotype: A read error may explain this, as a much larger clone is one base away. The conserved phenylalanine or tryptophan is not found at the CDR3 terminus, so this likely reflects a read error. The V and J genes are TRBV7-2 and TRBJ2-7; tentatively, D is TRBD1 (6 bases). This CDR3 spans 15 amino acids. V was pared by 5 bases and J by 2 bases, with 16 bases between. Germline CDR1 SGHTA, CDR2 FQGNSA. The CDR3 sequence: CASSLTGSLPYEQYL. CDR3 sequence (DNA): TGTGCCAGCAGCCTGACAGGATCCTTACCCTACGAGCAGTACCTC.

Note on this clonotype: A read error is possible here, since a much larger clone lies one base away. Since no conserved phenylalanine or tryptophan closes the CDR3, a read error is the likely cause. The rearrangement uses TRBV27 and TRBJ2-1, with 9 bases aligning to TRBD2. V lost 3 bases to trimming and J lost 5 bases; unmatched junction nucleotides: 2. This CDR3 comprises 14 residues. CDR1 and CDR2 (germline): MNHEY, SMNVEV (reference sequence). In nucleotides, the CDR3 is TGTGCCAGCAGTTTCCTAGCGGGGAACAATGAGCAGTTCTTA. This gives the protein CASSFLAGNNEQFL.

The chain has TRBV28 and TRBJ1-1, with a weak D call TRBD1 (6 bases). There are 14 residues in the CDR3. The V end was cut by 11 bases, the J end by 0 bases, with 16 bases between. Germline CDR1 and CDR2: MDHEN and SYDVKM. The DNA for the CDR3 is TGTGCCGGCATGGTAGGGGGGGTGAACACTGAAGCTTTCTTT. This sequence encodes CAGMVGGVNTEAFF.

The chain couples TRBV5-1 to TRBJ2-3, with 7 bases identical to TRBD1. Gene TRBJ1-1 matches the end of the DNA better, so the J call may be wrong. Germline V gives CDR1 SGHRS, CDR2 YFSETQ. The CDR3 length is 16 residues. The CDR3 DNA reads TGCGCCAGCAGCTTGGAGGGGGCAGTTTCGCACACTGAAGCTTTCTTT. The encoded protein is CASSLEGAVSHTEAFF.

J is TRBJ2-1 and V is TRBV24-1; the D is unclear. V dropped 8 bases and J dropped 0 bases, with 16 bases sitting between them. This CDR3 spans 16 amino acids. CDR1 KGHDR and CDR2 SFDVKD come from the germline V gene. The CDR3 loop reads CATNSGSTGSYNEQFF. CDR3 in DNA: TGTGCCACCAATTCGGGTAGCACTGGCTCCTACAATGAGCAGTTCTTC.

This clonotype was seen more than once but under ten times. The chain is built from TRBV30 and TRBJ2-7; possibly TRBD1 for D (5 bases). The CDR3 runs to 15 residues. V dropped 0 bases and J dropped 2 bases, with 14 bases sitting between them. The germline gives CDR1 GTSNPN, CDR2 SVGIG (reference sequence). The chain's CDR3 is CAWSVPPTAAYEQYF. In DNA, the CDR3 is TGTGCCTGGAGTGTTCCTCCGACAGCCGCCTACGAGCAGTACTTC.

The chain has TRBV7-6 and TRBJ2-7; 9 positions agree with TRBD2. The CDR3 has 16 residues. Germline CDR1 is SGHVS and CDR2 is FNYEAQ. Losses at the gene ends were 5 bases for V and 3 bases for J; bases not matched to a gene: 11. The CDR3 bases are TGTGCCAGCAGCCCCGAACTAGCGGGTCCCCACTACGAGCAGTACTTC. Translating gives CASSPELAGPHYEQYF.

The genes are TRBV7-2 and TRBJ1-2; 8 nucleotides match TRBD1. Germline lookup yields CDR1 SGHTA and CDR2 FQGNSA. The CDR3 contains 14 residues. Trimming removed 4 bases from V and 8 bases from J; junction bases left unmatched: 9. The CDR3: CASSSKDRGRGYTF. CDR3 sequence (DNA): TGTGCCAGCAGCTCCAAAGACAGGGGACGGGGCTACACCTTC.

A few counts support this clonotype. The rearrangement joins TRBV6-5 to TRBJ2-7; 9 nucleotides agree with TRBD1. The CDR3 sequence is 16 residues long. The germline gives CDR1 MNHEY, CDR2 SVGAGI. V lost 0 bases, J lost 2 bases, and 5 bases stayed unmatched. The CDR3 nucleotides read TGTGCCAGCAGTTACTCGAGACAGGGGGTCCCCTACGAGCAGTACTTC. Its protein product is CASSYSRQGVPYEQYF.

This clonotype has ten or more counts. The V and J genes are TRBV28 and TRBJ2-5; 7 nucleotides align to TRBD1. V shed 4 bases and J 4 bases; nucleotides not matched to a gene: 12. The CDR3 runs 16 residues. CDR1 is MDHEN and CDR2 is SYDVKM in the germline V gene. The CDR3: CASSSRGQHYPETQYF. For the CDR3, the DNA is TGTGCCAGCAGTTCTCGGGGACAGCACTACCCAGAGACCCAGTACTTC.

This clonotype was observed a handful of times. V gene TRBV6-1 combines with J gene TRBJ2-2; 7 positions agree with TRBD1. CDR3 length: 14 amino acids. The germline gives CDR1 MNHNS, CDR2 SASEGT. V trimming: 10 bases; J trimming: 2 bases; junction bases outside the gene matches: 7. CDR3 residues: CATSGQINTGELFF. CDR3 coding DNA: TGTGCCACCTCGGGACAGATAAACACCGGGGAGCTGTTTTTT.

This clonotype was seen a single time. The chain is built from TRBV6-2 or TRBV6-3 and TRBJ2-6; D unresolved. Germline lookup yields CDR1 MNHEY and CDR2 SVGEGT. There are 15 residues in the CDR3. Trimming removed 2 bases from V and 1 base from J, with 6 bases in between. For the CDR3, the DNA is TGTGCCAGCAGTTACCCCGTTTCTGGGGCCAACGTCCTGACTTTC. Translating gives CASSYPVSGANVLTF.